A selection of T cell receptor beta chains follows, all from one sample in a study of cytomegalovirus exposure and HLA in healthy donors. Only in-frame clones appear in the TCRdb table, and some are missing; sequencing was by immunoSEQ multiplex PCR. Of about 140,000 clones in the sample, roughly 70% are singletons; the top ten hold around 1.6%. Sample: PBMCs. The receptors were gathered from a human donor in good health. Both conserved end residues are part of each CDR3. The order of the fields is D gene, V gene, J gene, CDR3 protein. The D gene is left open where the match is weak.

>.|TRBV4-2|TRBJ2-7
CASSQDARRLLIDEQYF
>TRBD1|TRBV7-2|TRBJ2-7
CASSSTDRVHEQYF
>.|TRBV19|TRBJ1-1
CASSWRVDTEAFF
>.|TRBV4-3|TRBJ2-7
CASSPTPGYEQYF
>TRBD2|TRBV18|TRBJ2-7
CASSPPPSGRAYEQYF
>.|TRBV5-1|TRBJ2-3
CASSPLTSTDTQYF
>TRBD2|TRBV6-5|.
CASRETSGISYEQYF
>TRBD1|TRBV5-1|TRBJ2-7
CASSLTGAYEQYF
>.|TRBV28|TRBJ1-3
CASSSAQSYSGNTIYF
>.|TRBV7-6|TRBJ2-1
CASSSLADNEQFF
>.|TRBV29-1|TRBJ2-2
CSARPGANTGELFF
>TRBD1|TRBV5-1|TRBJ1-2
CASSPDRGSLDYGYTF
>.|TRBV28|TRBJ1-5
CASSFGEPRPQHF
>TRBD1|TRBV4-2|TRBJ1-3
CASNSPQGTGVNTIYF